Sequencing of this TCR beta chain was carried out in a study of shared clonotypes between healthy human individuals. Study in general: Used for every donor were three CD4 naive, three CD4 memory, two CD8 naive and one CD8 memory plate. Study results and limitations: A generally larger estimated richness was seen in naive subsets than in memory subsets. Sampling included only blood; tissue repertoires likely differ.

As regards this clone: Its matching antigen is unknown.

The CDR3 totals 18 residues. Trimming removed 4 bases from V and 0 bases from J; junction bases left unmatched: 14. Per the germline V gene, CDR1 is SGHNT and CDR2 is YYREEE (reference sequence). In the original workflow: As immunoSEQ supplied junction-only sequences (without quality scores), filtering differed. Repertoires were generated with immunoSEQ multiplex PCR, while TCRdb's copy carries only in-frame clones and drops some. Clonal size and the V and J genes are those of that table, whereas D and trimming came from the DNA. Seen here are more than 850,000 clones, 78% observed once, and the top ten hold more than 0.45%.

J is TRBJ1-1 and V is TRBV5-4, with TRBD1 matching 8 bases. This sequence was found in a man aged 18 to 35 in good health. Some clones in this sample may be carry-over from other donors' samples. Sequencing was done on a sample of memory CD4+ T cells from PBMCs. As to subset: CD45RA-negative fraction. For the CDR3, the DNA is TGTGCCAGCAGCAGTGGGAGCAGGGGGCATCTCCTGAACACTGAAGCTTTCTTT. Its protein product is CASSSGSRGHLLNTEAFF.